One and the same sample provided the 17 T cell receptor beta chains below, sequenced in a study of blood T cell repertoires in COVID-19. Measured with immunoSEQ multiplex PCR; TCRdb has only the in-frame clones, and not every one. The table lists about 340,000 clones, more than 85% of them singletons. Sample: PBMCs or T cells enriched from blood (not recorded which). The receptors originated from a woman aged 25-40 years who had recovered from COVID-19.

V and J are TRBV19 and TRBJ1-2; TRBD1 is a possible D gene (6 bases). This CDR3 is 13 amino acids long. V was trimmed by 3 bases and J by 7 bases, leaving 12 bases between them. CDR1 and CDR2 from the germline V gene are LNHDA and SQIVND (reference sequence). The CDR3 sequence: CASSIWGRGGYTF. The DNA for the CDR3 is TGTGCCAGTAGTATCTGGGGGCGCGGTGGCTACACCTTC.

The chain recombines TRBV19 with TRBJ2-2; TRBD2 aligns across 7 bases. The CDR3 has 14 residues. The V and J ends lost 7 bases and 4 bases, in that order; junction bases with no gene match: 6. Germline-derived CDR1 and CDR2 are LNHDA and SQIVND (reference sequence). The CDR3 protein is CASNKLARTGELFF. CDR3 sequence (DNA): TGTGCCAGTAACAAACTAGCGCGCACCGGGGAGCTGTTTTTT.

The rearrangement uses TRBV12-3 or TRBV12-4 and TRBJ2-7; tentative D call: TRBD1 (6 bases). V lost 6 bases and J 6 bases, leaving 15 bases between the germline ends. The length of the CDR3 is 13 residues. The CDR3 is CASRDTGSPEQYF. The CDR3 DNA reads TGTGCCAGCAGGGACACAGGGAGCCCCGAGCAGTACTTC.

This chain links TRBV6-2 or TRBV6-3 with TRBJ2-5; D gene unclear. Between the trimmed V and J ends, which lost 1 base and 2 bases, there was a span of 14 bases. The CDR3 sequence is 16 residues long. Germline CDR1 MNHEY, CDR2 SVGEGT. The DNA for the CDR3 is TGTGCCAGCAGTTACTTAAGAGGTGGCTTACAAGAGACCCAGTACTTC. Encoded protein: CASSYLRGGLQETQYF.

V and J are TRBV4-1 and TRBJ2-7; 12 nucleotides line up with TRBD2. This CDR3 is 13 amino acids long. Per germline, CDR1 MGHRA and CDR2 YSYEKL. After removal of 1 base from V and 10 bases from J, the junction contained 2 bases not matched to a gene. The CDR3 DNA sequence: TGCGCCAGCAGCCAAGGACTAGCGGGAGATCAGTACTTC. Translating gives CASSQGLAGDQYF.

For the CDR3, the DNA is TGTGCCAGCACCCTAGCGGACCGGTATGATCAGCCCCAGCATTTT. Translation gives CASTLADRYDQPQHF. V is TRBV28 and J is TRBJ1-5; D unresolved. This CDR3 spans 15 amino acids. Trimming removed 7 bases at V and 5 bases at J, with 18 bases between. CDR1 MDHEN and CDR2 SYDVKM come from the germline V gene.

The chain combines TRBV14 with TRBJ2-3, with 7 nucleotides matching TRBD2. This CDR3 spans 12 amino acids. J was trimmed by 9 bases and V by 4 bases; bases with no gene match: 4. CDR1 SGHDN and CDR2 FVKESK come from the germline V gene. The CDR3 region is CASSPPGGTQYF. CDR3 DNA sequence: TGTGCCAGCAGCCCCCCGGGGGGAACGCAGTATTTT.

This chain links TRBV28 with TRBJ1-5, with D possibly matching TRBD1 (5 bases). Germline V gene data show CDR1 as MDHEN and CDR2 as SYDVKM. V gave up 3 bases and J gave up 3 bases, with 9 bases separating them. The CDR3 is 14 residues long. CDR3 in DNA: TGTGCCAGCAGTTTTGGACAACTCAATCAGCCCCAGCATTTT. Translating gives CASSFGQLNQPQHF.

The chain uses TRBV9 and TRBJ1-1, with 8 bases matching TRBD1. This CDR3 spans 14 amino acids. Trimming removed 4 bases from V and 1 base from J; junction bases left unmatched: 3. Germline V lookup: CDR1 SGDLS, CDR2 YYNGEE. In DNA, the CDR3 is TGTGCCAGCAGCCCCCAGGGGGCGAACACTGAAGCTTTCTTT. This gives the protein CASSPQGANTEAFF.

This chain connects TRBV28 to TRBJ2-7, with no clear D. There are 14 residues in the CDR3. The germline V and J ends were trimmed by 7 bases and 4 bases, with 17 bases remaining between them. CDR1 is MDHEN, CDR2 SYDVKM, per germline. The CDR3 bases are TGTGCCAGCATCAAACTTGCTAGGAAGTACGAGCAGTACTTC. Its protein product is CASIKLARKYEQYF.

The chain recombines TRBV2 with TRBJ2-5; D gene unclear. The CDR3 spans 14 residues. With 5 bases removed from V and 5 bases from J, the gap between germline ends came to 15 bases. Per the germline V gene, CDR1 is SNHLY and CDR2 is FYNNEI. The CDR3 region has the DNA TGTGCCAGCAGTTTTCGACTGGTTCAGGAGACCCAGTACTTC. It specifies CASSFRLVQETQYF.

The V gene is TRBV5-5, the J gene TRBJ1-3; D uncertain. This CDR3 comprises 15 residues. The V and J ends lost 1 base and 0 bases respectively, with 8 bases between them. In germline, CDR1 is SGHKS, CDR2 YYEKEE (reference sequence). The CDR3 reads CASSLRTSSGNTIYF. The CDR3 DNA reads TGTGCCAGCAGCTTGAGAACTTCCTCTGGAAACACCATATATTTT.

The rearrangement joins TRBV3-1 (or the pseudogene TRBV3-2) to TRBJ1-6; D may be TRBD1 (5 bases). The CDR3 contains 16 residues. The V gene's germline CDR1 is LGHDT and CDR2 YNNKEL (reference sequence). Deletions cut 0 bases from V and 7 bases from J, with 13 bases between. The CDR3 protein is CASSQDSGRVNSPLHF. For the CDR3, the DNA is TGTGCCAGCAGCCAAGACTCGGGCAGGGTCAATTCACCCCTCCACTTT.

The chain is built from TRBV28 and TRBJ1-1; no definite D call. Trimming took 3 bases from V and 10 from J, leaving 9 bases between them. Germline CDR1 is MDHEN and CDR2 is SYDVKM. This CDR3 is 11 amino acids long. The CDR3 DNA reads as TGTGCCAGCAGTTTTGCAGCAGGAGCTTTCTTT. As protein: CASSFAAGAFF.

J is TRBJ2-4 and V is TRBV19, with a tentative D call TRBD2 (7 bases). The CDR3 is made up of 14 amino acids. Trimming took off 4 bases at V and 6 bases at J, with 13 bases between the two ends. The germline CDR1 and CDR2 sequences are LNHDA and SQIVND (reference sequence). The CDR3 region is CASSSLGGRNIQYF. CDR3 nucleotide sequence: TGTGCCAGTAGTAGCTTGGGGGGGCGAAACATTCAGTACTTC.

This clone was picked up one time. CDR3 coding DNA: TGCGCCAGCAGCCAAGGGACACTAGCCAAAAACATTCAGTACTTC. It is translated as CASSQGTLAKNIQYF. The rearrangement joins TRBV4-3 to TRBJ2-4, with a possible D match to TRBD1 (5 bases). The length of the CDR3 is 15 residues. Germline-derived CDR1 and CDR2 are LGHNA and YSLEER. Deletions cut 1 base from V and 0 bases from J, with 7 bases between.

The chain employs TRBV13 and TRBJ1-3; TRBD1 agrees at 8 bases. The germline V gene has CDR1 PRHDT and CDR2 FYEKMQ (reference sequence). The CDR3 is 15 amino acids. After removal of 4 bases from V and 0 bases from J, the junction contained 2 bases not matched to a gene. In nucleotides, the CDR3 is TGTGCCAGCAGCTCGACAGGGGCCTCTGGAAACACCATATATTTT. Translated: CASSSTGASGNTIYF.